Described below is a single T cell receptor (beta chain) sequence and its context. These data belong to a study of blood T cell repertoires in COVID-19. Background on the study: Sites in the United States, Italy and Spain provided acute and convalescent COVID-19 samples. PBMCs, B-cell-depleted T cells, or T cells were the source of the cDNA or gDNA that made up the material.

This CDR3 is built from 15 residues. The V gene's germline CDR1 is MNHEY and CDR2 SVGAGI. V gave up 6 bases and J gave up 4 bases; unmatched junction bases: 9. Authors' data handling: By means of reference gene primer amplification, nucleated cell counts were estimated. Sequencing was performed with immunoSEQ multiplex PCR; in TCRdb, only in-frame clones are kept and a portion is missing. V and J calls and clone size are copied from that table; D and trimming were computed from the DNA. This table has approximately 240,000 clones, approximately 90% appearing once. The J gene is TRBJ2-7, the V gene TRBV6-5; 10 nucleotides align to TRBD2. This TCR derives from a woman aged 18-35 years who had recovered from COVID-19. Sequencing used peripheral blood. CDR3 region: CASSLSGRAVYEQYF. DNA for the CDR3: TGTGCCAGCAGCCTGAGCGGGAGGGCCGTGTACGAGCAGTACTTC.